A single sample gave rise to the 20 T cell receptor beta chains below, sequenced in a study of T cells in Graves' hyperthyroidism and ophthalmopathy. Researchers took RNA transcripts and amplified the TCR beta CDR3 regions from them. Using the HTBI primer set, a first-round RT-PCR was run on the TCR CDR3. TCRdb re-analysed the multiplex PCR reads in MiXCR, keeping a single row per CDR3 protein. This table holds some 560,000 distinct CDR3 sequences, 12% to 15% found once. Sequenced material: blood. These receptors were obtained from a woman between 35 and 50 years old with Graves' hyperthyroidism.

CDR3 protein: CASSLPDIVGELFF. The CDR3 nucleotides are TGTGCCAGCAGTTTACCGGATATAGTCGGGGAGCTGTTTTTT. The chain has TRBV28 and TRBJ2-2, with unresolved D. V was trimmed by 2 bases and J by 7 bases, leaving 11 bases between them. Germline V CDR1 and CDR2: MDHEN, SYDVKM. There are 14 residues in the CDR3.

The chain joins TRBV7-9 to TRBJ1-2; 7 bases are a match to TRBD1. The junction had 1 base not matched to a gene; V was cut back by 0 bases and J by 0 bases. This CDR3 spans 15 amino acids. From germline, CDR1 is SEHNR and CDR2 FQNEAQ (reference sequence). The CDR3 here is CASSLAQGANYGYTF. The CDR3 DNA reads TGTGCCAGCAGCTTAGCGCAGGGGGCTAACTATGGCTACACCTTC.

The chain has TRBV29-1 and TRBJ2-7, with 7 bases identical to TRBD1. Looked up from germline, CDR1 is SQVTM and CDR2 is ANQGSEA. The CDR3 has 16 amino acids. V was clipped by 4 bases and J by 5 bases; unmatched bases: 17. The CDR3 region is CSVVGIDRAASHEQYF. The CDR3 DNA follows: TGCAGCGTTGTTGGAATCGACAGGGCTGCTTCCCACGAGCAGTACTTC.

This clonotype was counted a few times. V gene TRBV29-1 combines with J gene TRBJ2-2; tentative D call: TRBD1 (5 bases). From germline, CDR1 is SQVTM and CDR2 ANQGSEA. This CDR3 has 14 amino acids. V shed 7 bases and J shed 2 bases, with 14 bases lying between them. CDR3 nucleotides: TGCAGCGCCAAGACAGCTGCAAACACCGGGGAGCTGTTTTTT. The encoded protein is CSAKTAANTGELFF.

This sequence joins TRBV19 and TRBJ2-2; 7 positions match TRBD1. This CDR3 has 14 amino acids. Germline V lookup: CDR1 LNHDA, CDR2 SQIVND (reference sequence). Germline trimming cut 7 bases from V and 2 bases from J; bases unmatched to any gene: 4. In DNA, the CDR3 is TGTGCCAGTACCGGGACAGATAACACCGGGGAGCTGTTTTTT. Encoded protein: CASTGTDNTGELFF.

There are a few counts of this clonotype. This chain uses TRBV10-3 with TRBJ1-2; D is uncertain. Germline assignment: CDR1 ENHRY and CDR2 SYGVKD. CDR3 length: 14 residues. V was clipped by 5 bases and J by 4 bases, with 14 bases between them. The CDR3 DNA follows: TGTGCCATCAGTCAGAAATCCCAAAGCTATGGCTACACCTTC. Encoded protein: CAISQKSQSYGYTF.

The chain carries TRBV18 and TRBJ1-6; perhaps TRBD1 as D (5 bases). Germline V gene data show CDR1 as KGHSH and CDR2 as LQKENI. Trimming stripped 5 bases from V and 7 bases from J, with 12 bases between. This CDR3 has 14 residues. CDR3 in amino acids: CASSSRDLNSPLHF. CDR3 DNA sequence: TGTGCCAGCTCAAGCAGGGATTTGAATTCACCCCTCCACTTT. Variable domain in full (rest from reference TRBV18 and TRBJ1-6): NAGVMQNPRHLVRRRGQEARLRCSPMKGHSHVYWYRQLPEEGLKFMVYLQKENIIDESGMPKERFSAEFPKEGPSILRIQQVVRGDSAAYFCASSSRDLNSPLHFGNGTRLTVT.

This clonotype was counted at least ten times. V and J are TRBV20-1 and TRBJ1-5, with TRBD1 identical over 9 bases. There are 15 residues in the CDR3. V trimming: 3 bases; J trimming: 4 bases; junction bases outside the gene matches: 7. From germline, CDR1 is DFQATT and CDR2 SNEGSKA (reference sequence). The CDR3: CSASRGTGSNQPQHF. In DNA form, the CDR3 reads TGCAGTGCTAGTCGCGGGACAGGGTCTAATCAGCCCCAGCATTTT.

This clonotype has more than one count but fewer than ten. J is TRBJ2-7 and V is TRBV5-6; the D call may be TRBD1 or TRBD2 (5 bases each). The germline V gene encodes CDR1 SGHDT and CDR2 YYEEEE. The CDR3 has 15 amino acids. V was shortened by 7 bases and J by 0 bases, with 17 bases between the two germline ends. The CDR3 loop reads CASGLPRDSSYEQYF. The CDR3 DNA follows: TGTGCCAGCGGACTCCCTAGAGACAGCTCCTACGAGCAGTACTTC.

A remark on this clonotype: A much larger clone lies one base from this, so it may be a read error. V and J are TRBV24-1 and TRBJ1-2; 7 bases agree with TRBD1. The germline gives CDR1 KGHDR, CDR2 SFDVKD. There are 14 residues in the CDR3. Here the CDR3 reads CATCDSGTASSYTF. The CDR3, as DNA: TGTGCCACCTGTGATTCAGGGACAGCTTCTAGCTACACCTTC.

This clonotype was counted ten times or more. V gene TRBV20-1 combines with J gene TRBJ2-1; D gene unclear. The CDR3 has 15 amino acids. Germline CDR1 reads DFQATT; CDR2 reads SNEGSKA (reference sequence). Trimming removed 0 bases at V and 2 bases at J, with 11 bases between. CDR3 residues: CSARDLAEPYNEQFF. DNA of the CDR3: TGCAGTGCTAGAGATCTGGCGGAACCCTACAATGAGCAGTTCTTC.

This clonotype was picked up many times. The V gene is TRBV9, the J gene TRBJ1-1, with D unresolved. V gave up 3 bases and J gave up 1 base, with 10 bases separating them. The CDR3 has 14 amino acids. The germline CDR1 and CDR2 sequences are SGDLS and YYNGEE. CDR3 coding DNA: TGTGCCAGCAGCGGCGGAATCAAGAACACTGAAGCTTTCTTT. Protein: CASSGGIKNTEAFF.

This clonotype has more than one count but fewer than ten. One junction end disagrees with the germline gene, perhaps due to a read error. The CDR3 here is CASSLSPLAGETRYF. The CDR3 bases are TGCGCCAGCAGCTTGTCGCCACTAGCAGGCGAGACCCGGTACTTC. The chain carries TRBV5-1 and TRBJ2-5; TRBD2 is a possible D gene (6 bases). In germline, CDR1 is SGHRS, CDR2 YFSETQ. This CDR3 is built from 15 residues.

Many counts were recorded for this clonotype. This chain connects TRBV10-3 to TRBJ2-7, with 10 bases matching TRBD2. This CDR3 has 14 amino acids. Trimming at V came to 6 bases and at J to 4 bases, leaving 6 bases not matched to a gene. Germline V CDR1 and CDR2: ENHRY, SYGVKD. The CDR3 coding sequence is TGTGCCATCAGCACGGTAGCGGGAGGTTACGAGCAGTACTTC. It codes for CAISTVAGGYEQYF.

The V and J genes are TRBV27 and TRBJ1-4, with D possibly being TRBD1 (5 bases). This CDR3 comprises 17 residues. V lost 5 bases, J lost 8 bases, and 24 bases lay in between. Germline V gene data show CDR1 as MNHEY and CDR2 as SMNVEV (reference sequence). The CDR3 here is CASSPFTRTQLGEKLFF. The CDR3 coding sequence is TGTGCCAGCAGTCCCTTCACGCGGACACAGTTGGGAGAAAAACTGTTTTTT. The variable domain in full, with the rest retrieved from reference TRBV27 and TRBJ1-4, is EAQVTQNPRYLITVTGKKLTVTCSQNMNHEYMSWYRQDPGLGLRQIYYSMNVEVTDKGDVPEGYKVSRKEKRNFPLILESPSPNQTSLYFCASSPFTRTQLGEKLFFGSGTQLSVL.

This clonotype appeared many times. The CDR3 DNA follows: TGTGCCAGCAGCCCCCGGGCCGACTCTCCCACAGATACGCAGTATTTT. It encodes CASSPRADSPTDTQYF. The J gene is TRBJ2-3, the V gene TRBV11-2, with D uncertain. Germline CDR1 and CDR2: SGHAT and FQNNGV. This CDR3 spans 16 amino acids. The ends were cut back, 5 bases at V and 2 bases at J, with 17 bases in the middle.

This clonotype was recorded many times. The CDR3 spells CATSSATYSYNEQFF. As DNA, the CDR3 is TGTGCCACCAGTTCGGCCACCTACTCCTACAATGAGCAGTTCTTC. V gene TRBV24-1 combines with J gene TRBJ2-1; D is ambiguous. The CDR3 loop spans 15 amino acids. Germline V gene data show CDR1 as KGHDR and CDR2 as SFDVKD. The ends were cut back, 6 bases at V and 0 bases at J, with 11 bases in the middle.

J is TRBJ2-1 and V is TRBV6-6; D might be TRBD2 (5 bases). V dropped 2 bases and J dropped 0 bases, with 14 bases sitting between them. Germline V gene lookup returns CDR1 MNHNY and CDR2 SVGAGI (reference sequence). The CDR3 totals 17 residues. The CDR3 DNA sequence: TGTGCCAGCAGTTACCGAAGCGGCTATAGCTCCTACAATGAGCAGTTCTTC. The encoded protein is CASSYRSGYSSYNEQFF.

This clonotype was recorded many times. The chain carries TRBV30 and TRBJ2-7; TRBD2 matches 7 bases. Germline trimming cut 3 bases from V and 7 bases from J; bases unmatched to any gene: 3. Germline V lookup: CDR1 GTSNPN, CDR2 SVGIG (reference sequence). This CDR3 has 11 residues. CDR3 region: CAWSLLAEQYF. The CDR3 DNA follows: TGTGCCTGGAGCCTACTAGCGGAGCAGTACTTC.

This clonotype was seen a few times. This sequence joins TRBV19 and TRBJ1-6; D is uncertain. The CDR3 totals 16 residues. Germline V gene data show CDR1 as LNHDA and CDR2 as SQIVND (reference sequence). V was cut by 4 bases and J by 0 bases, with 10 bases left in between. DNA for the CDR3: TGTGCCAGTAGTAGACACCGGTTCTCCTATAATTCACCCCTCCACTTT. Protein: CASSRHRFSYNSPLHF.